What follows is one T cell receptor (beta chain) and its context. This entry is derived from a study of blood T cell repertoires in COVID-19. Study background: PBMCs, B-cell-depleted T cells, or T cells provided the cDNA or gDNA that made up the material.

V shed 0 bases and J shed 7 bases, with 9 bases lying between them. The CDR3 runs 13 residues. Seattle participants joined during active infection and were tracked over time. Original methodology: The assay estimated nucleated cells by amplifying reference gene primers. Profiling relied on immunoSEQ multiplex PCR, and the TCRdb table lists in-frame clones only, not all of them. The V and J calls and clone size come from that table; D and trimming were worked out from the DNA. The sample lists roughly 440,000 clones; more than 70% were seen once. Source material: peripheral blood. This chain uses TRBV12-3 or TRBV12-4 with TRBJ1-1, with a possible D match to TRBD1 (5 bases). The receptor's source is a woman in her fifties or sixties with COVID-19, enrolled during active disease. The CDR3 coding sequence is TGTGCCAGCAGTTTAGCGACAGCTGATGAAGCTTTCTTT. Protein sequence: CASSLATADEAFF.